This T cell receptor (beta chain) was sequenced for a study of CD8 T cells in ankylosing spondylitis. The V end was cut by 3 bases, the J end by 6 bases, with 17 bases between. Germline values: CDR1 DFQATT, CDR2 SNEGSKA (reference sequence). This CDR3 is 14 amino acids long. TCRdb reprocessed the 5' RACE reads with MiXCR, giving one entry per CDR3 protein. The table lists 150,000 to 200,000 distinct CDR3 sequences, approximately 32% of them singletons. The V and J genes are TRBV20-1 and TRBJ2-5, with D possibly TRBD2 on 5 matching bases. The sequenced sample was synovial fluid, either unsorted or a sorted T cell fraction (not recorded which). The clonotype comes from a male donor with ankylosing spondylitis. The CDR3 nucleotides are TGCAGTGCTAGGGACTTTCAAACGGAAAAGACCCAGTACTTC. Residues: CSARDFQTEKTQYF.